This T cell receptor (beta chain) originates from a study of shared clonotypes between healthy human individuals. The study's findings and limits: Despite large depth, sorted-subset datasets appeared incompletely sequenced. Estimated richness values were generally larger in naive subsets than in memory subsets. Donor scarcity curtailed the genetic and exposure-history diversity represented herein.

Only in-frame clones appear in the TCRdb table, and some are missing; sequencing was by immunoSEQ multiplex PCR. The top ten clones hold about 0.34% of a sample with roughly 2,500,000 clones, 80% to 95% of them seen once. The CDR3 has 15 residues. Germline-derived CDR1 and CDR2 are SGHRS and YFSETQ. Unmatched junction bases numbered 4, after V lost 4 bases and J lost 0 bases. Note on this clone: Its target is unknown.

The source material was naive CD4+ T cells from PBMCs. This sample's subset: CD45RA+ positively selected. The source is a man between 18 and 29 years old in good health. Some clones in this sample may be carry-over from other donors' samples. The rearrangement uses TRBV5-1 and TRBJ2-7; 10 nucleotides match TRBD2. The CDR3 here is CASSTLAGDSYEQYF. The CDR3 DNA reads TGCGCCAGCAGCACCCTAGCGGGAGACTCCTACGAGCAGTACTTC.